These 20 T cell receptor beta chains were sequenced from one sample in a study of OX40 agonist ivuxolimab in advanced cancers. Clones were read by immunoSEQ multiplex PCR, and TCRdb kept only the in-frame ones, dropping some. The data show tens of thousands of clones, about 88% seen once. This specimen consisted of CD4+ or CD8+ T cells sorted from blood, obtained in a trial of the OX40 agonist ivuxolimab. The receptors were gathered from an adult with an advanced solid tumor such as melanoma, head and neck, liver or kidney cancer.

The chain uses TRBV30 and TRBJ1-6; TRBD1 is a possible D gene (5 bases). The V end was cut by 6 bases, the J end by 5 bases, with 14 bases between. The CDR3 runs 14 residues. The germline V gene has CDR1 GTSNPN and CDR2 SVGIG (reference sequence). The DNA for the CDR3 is TGTGCCTGCACCGGGAGGGGAAATAATTCACCCCTCCACTTT. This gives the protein CACTGRGNNSPLHF.

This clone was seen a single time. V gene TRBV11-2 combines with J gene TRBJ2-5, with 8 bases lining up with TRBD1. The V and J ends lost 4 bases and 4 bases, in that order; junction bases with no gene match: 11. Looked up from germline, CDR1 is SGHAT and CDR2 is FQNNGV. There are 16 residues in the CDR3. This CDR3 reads CASSYQALGTGETQYF. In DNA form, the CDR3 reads TGTGCCAGCAGCTACCAAGCCCTTGGGACAGGAGAGACCCAGTACTTC.

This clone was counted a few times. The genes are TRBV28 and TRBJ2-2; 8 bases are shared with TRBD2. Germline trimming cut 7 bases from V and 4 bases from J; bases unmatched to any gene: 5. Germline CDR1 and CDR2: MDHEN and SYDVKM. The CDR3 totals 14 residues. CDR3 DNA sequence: TGTGCCAGCACGGGAGGGCAAATCACCGGGGAGCTGTTTTTT. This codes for CASTGGQITGELFF.

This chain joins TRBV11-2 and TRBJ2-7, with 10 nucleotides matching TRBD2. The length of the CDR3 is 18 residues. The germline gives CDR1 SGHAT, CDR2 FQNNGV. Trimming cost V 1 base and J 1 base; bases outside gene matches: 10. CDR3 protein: CASSLAYPGLARSYEQYF. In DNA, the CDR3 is TGTGCCAGCAGCTTAGCGTACCCGGGACTAGCGAGATCCTACGAGCAGTACTTC.

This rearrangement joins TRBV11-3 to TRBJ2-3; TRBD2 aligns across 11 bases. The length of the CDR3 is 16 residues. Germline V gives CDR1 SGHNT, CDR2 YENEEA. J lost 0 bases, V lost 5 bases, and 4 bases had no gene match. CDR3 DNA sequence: TGTGCCAGCAGCCCGCGACTAGCGGGGAGCACAGATACGCAGTATTTT. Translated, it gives CASSPRLAGSTDTQYF. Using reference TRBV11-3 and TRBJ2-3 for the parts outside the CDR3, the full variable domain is EAGVVQSPRYKIIEKKQPVAFWCNPISGHNTLYWYLQNLGQGPELLIRYENEEAVDDSQLPKDRFSAERLKGVDSTLKIQPAELGDSAVYLCASSPRLAGSTDTQYFGPGTRLTVL.

DNA of the CDR3: TGTGCCAGCAGCTTAGGGACTAGCGGGAGCAATGAGCAGTTCTTC. Translating gives CASSLGTSGSNEQFF. The V call is TRBV11-2, the J call TRBJ2-1; the match to TRBD2 covers 13 bases. This CDR3 contains 15 residues. Germline V lookup: CDR1 SGHAT, CDR2 FQNNGV. V shed 1 base, J shed 6 bases, and the junction held 0 bases outside the gene matches. The whole variable domain, remainder taken from reference TRBV11-2 and TRBJ2-1, is EAGVAQSPRYKIIEKRQSVAFWCNPISGHATLYWYQQILGQGPKLLIQFQNNGVVDDSQLPKDRFSAERLKGVDSTLKIQPAKLEDSAVYLCASSLGTSGSNEQFFGPGTRLTVL.

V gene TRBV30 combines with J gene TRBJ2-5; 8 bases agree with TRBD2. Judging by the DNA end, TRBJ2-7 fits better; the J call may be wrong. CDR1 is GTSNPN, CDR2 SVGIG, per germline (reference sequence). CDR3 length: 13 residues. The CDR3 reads CAWTSGSSYEQYF. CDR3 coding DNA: TGTGCCTGGACGAGCGGGAGCTCCTACGAGCAGTACTTC.

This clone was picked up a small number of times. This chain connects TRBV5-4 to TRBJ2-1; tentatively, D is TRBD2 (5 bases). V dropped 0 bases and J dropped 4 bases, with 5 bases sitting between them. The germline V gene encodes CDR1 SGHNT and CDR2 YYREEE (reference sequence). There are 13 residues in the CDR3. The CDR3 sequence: CASSLGEYNEQFF. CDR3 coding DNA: TGTGCCAGCAGCTTGGGGGAGTACAATGAGCAGTTCTTC.

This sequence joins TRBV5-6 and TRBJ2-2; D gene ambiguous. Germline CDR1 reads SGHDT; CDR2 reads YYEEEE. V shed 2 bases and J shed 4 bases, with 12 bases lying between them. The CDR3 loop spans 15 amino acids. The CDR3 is CASSFDPVSTGELFF. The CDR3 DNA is TGTGCCAGCAGCTTTGATCCGGTTAGCACCGGGGAGCTGTTTTTT.

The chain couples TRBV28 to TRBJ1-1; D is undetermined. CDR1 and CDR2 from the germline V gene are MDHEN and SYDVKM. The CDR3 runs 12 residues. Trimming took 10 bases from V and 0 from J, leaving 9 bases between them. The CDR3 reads CATNLLNTEAFF. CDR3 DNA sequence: TGTGCCACCAACCTTCTGAACACTGAAGCTTTCTTT.

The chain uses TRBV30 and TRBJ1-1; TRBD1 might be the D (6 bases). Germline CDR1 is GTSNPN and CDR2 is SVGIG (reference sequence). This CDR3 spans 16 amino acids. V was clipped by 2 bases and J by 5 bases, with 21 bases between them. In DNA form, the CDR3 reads TGTGCCTGGAGTAGGACAGCGATACGTTTGGGGACTGAAGCTTTCTTT. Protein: CAWSRTAIRLGTEAFF.

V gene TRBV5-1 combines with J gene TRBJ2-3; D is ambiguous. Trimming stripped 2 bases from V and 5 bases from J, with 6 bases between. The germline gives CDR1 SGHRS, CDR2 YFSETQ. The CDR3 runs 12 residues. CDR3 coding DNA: TGCGCCAGCAGCTTCAACCAAGATACGCAGTATTTT. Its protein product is CASSFNQDTQYF.

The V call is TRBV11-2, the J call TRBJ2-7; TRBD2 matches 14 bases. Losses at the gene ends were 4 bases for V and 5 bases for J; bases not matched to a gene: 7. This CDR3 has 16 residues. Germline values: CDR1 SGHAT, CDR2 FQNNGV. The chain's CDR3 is CASSSGLAGVGDEQYF. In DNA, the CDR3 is TGTGCCAGCAGCTCGGGACTAGCGGGAGTAGGGGACGAGCAGTACTTC.

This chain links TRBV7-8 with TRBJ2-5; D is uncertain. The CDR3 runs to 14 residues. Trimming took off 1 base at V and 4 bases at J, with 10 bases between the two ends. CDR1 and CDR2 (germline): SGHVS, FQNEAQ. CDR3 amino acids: CASSLDRVGETQYF. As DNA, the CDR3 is TGTGCCAGCAGCTTAGATAGGGTGGGAGAGACCCAGTACTTC.

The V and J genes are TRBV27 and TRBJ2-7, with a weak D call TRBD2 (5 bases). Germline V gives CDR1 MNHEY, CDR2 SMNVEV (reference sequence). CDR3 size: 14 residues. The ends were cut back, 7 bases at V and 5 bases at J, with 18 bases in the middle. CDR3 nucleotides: TGTGCCAGCACCTCCCGGTATGGGAGTGACGAGCAGTACTTC. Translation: CASTSRYGSDEQYF.

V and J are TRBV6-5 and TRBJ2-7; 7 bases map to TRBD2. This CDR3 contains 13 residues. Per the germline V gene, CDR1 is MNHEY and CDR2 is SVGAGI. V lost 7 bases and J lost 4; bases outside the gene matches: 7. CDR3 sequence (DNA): TGTGCCAGCATGAGGCGGGAGCGGTACGAGCAGTACTTC. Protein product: CASMRRERYEQYF.

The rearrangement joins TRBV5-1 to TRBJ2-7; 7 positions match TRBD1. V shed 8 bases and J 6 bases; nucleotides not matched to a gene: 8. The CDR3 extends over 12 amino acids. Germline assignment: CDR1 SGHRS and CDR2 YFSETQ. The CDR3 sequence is CASSFQGVEQYF. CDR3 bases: TGCGCCAGTTCGTTTCAGGGGGTCGAGCAGTACTTC.

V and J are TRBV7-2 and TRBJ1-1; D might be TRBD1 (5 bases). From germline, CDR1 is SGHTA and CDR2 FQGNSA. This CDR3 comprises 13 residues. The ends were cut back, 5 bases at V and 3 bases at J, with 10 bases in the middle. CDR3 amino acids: CASSPGIYTEAFF. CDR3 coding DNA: TGTGCCAGCAGCCCAGGGATTTACACTGAAGCTTTCTTT.

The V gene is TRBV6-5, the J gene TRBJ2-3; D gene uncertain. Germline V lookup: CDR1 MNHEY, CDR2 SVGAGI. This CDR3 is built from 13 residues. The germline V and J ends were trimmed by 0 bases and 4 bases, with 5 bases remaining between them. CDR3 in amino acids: CASSYSGPDTQYF. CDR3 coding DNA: TGTGCCAGCAGTTACTCGGGCCCAGATACGCAGTATTTT.

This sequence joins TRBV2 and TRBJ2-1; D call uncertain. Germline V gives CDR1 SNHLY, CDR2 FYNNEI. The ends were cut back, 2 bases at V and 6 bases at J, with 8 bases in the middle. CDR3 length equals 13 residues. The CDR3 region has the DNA TGTGCCAGCAGTGAATACGACCCCAATGAGCAGTTCTTC. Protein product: CASSEYDPNEQFF.